The 22 T cell receptor beta chains below were found in one sample sequenced in a study of blood T cells in healthy people across ages. Sample-barcoded 5' priming and a J-beta primer mix drove a second PCR of roughly 6 to 12 cycles. A single record per CDR3 protein comes from TCRdb applying MiXCR to the 5' RACE reads. This table has about a million distinct CDR3 sequences, just over 50% appearing once. What was sequenced was blood. These receptors came from a woman aged 55 to 70 in good health.

This chain connects TRBV29-1 to TRBJ1-1, with TRBD1 matching over 7 bases. Germline-derived CDR1 and CDR2 are SQVTM and ANQGSEA. V gave up 6 bases and J gave up 6 bases; unmatched junction bases: 13. The CDR3 is 14 amino acids. DNA of the CDR3: TGCAGCGTCGCCACACAGGGGAGGATGTCTGAAGCTTTCTTT. Protein sequence: CSVATQGRMSEAFF.

The J gene is TRBJ2-1, the V gene TRBV20-1; D is uncertain. The end of the DNA aligns better with TRBJ2-7, so the J call may be wrong. CDR3 length equals 15 residues. The V gene's germline CDR1 is DFQATT and CDR2 SNEGSKA (reference sequence). The CDR3: CSARVHRPLYNEQYF. The CDR3 DNA sequence: TGCAGTGCTAGAGTCCACAGACCTCTTTACAATGAGCAGTACTTC.

V gene TRBV9 combines with J gene TRBJ2-3, with D perhaps being TRBD1 or TRBD2 (5 bases each). Germline CDR1 reads SGDLS; CDR2 reads YYNGEE. With 0 bases removed from V and 7 bases from J, the gap between germline ends came to 15 bases. The CDR3 totals 15 residues. The CDR3, as DNA: TGTGCCAGCAGCGTAGTGGGGACGTCCTTGAATACGCAGTATTTT. Translating gives CASSVVGTSLNTQYF.

The V gene is TRBV29-1, the J gene TRBJ2-3; D call uncertain. The length of the CDR3 is 13 residues. V was trimmed by 7 bases and J by 0 bases, leaving 11 bases between them. In germline, CDR1 is SQVTM, CDR2 ANQGSEA. CDR3 nucleotides: TGCAGCGGGGCCGACTGGAGCACAGATACGCAGTATTTT. This encodes CSGADWSTDTQYF.

This clonotype was counted once. An end of the junction does not agree with germline; a read error may underlie this. The CDR3 spells CASSTPEKGGTGEPFF. CDR3 nucleotides: TGTGCCAGCAGTACTCCCGAAAAAGGGGGGACCGGGGAGCCGTTTTTT. The chain uses TRBV12-3 or TRBV12-4 and TRBJ2-2; D could derive from TRBD1 or TRBD2 (6 bases each). The CDR3 has 16 residues.

The chain employs TRBV7-9 and TRBJ2-5; 10 nucleotides line up with TRBD1. With 1 base clipped from V and 5 bases from J, the junction kept 4 bases outside the gene matches. Germline CDR1 and CDR2: SEHNR and FQNEAQ (reference sequence). The CDR3 runs to 15 residues. The chain's CDR3 is CASSLGDRGLETQYF. Here the CDR3 DNA reads TGTGCCAGCAGCTTAGGGGACAGGGGTTTGGAGACCCAGTACTTC.

The chain combines TRBV7-8 with TRBJ1-5; 9 bases agree with TRBD1. V was pared by 2 bases and J by 6 bases, with 14 bases of the junction left unmatched. Germline values: CDR1 SGHVS, CDR2 FQNEAQ. The CDR3 runs to 18 residues. The CDR3 DNA sequence: TGTGCCAGCAGCTTACGCCGTTTCGGGACAGGGTCCCCTCAGCCCCAGCATTTT. This translates into CASSLRRFGTGSPQPQHF.

This chain links TRBV3-1 with TRBJ2-5; possible D gene TRBD2, 6 bases. The germline V gene has CDR1 LGHDT and CDR2 YNNKEL (reference sequence). The CDR3 spans 17 residues. Trimming left V 4 bases short and J 0 bases short, with 18 bases between. CDR3 nucleotide sequence: TGTGCCAGCAGCCCAATTAGGACTACCCAGTACCAAGAGACCCAGTACTTC. Its translation is CASSPIRTTQYQETQYF.

This clonotype was seen a few times. The chain uses TRBV20-1 and TRBJ2-5; no clear D. CDR1 and CDR2 from the germline V gene are DFQATT and SNEGSKA (reference sequence). Trimming removed 0 bases from V and 1 base from J, with 6 bases in between. CDR3 length equals 13 residues. CDR3 nucleotide sequence: TGCAGTGCTAGAGATCCGGCCCAAGAGACCCAGTACTTC. Translated, it gives CSARDPAQETQYF.

The chain recombines TRBV30 with TRBJ1-5; tentatively, D is TRBD1 (6 bases). V lost 3 bases and J lost 7, with 13 bases in between. The CDR3 has 13 residues. CDR1 and CDR2 from the germline V gene are GTSNPN and SVGIG (reference sequence). The CDR3 protein is CAWSQGRFQPQHF. CDR3 nucleotides: TGTGCCTGGAGCCAGGGGCGGTTCCAGCCCCAGCATTTT.

This clonotype was seen a few times. J is TRBJ2-5 and V is TRBV5-1, with 7 bases aligning to TRBD2. The CDR3 has 14 amino acids. V lost 3 bases and J lost 5; bases outside the gene matches: 7. In germline, CDR1 is SGHRS, CDR2 YFSETQ. The CDR3 here is CASSSQTSSETQYF. Written as DNA, the CDR3 is TGCGCCAGCAGCTCCCAGACTAGCAGTGAGACCCAGTACTTC.

Written as DNA, the CDR3 is TGCAGTGCTAGAGATCCTACTACCCTCTATGGCTACACCTTC. Protein product: CSARDPTTLYGYTF. J is TRBJ1-2 and V is TRBV20-1; no firm D call. V was trimmed by 0 bases and J by 4 bases, leaving 12 bases between them. The CDR3 spans 14 residues. CDR1 is DFQATT, CDR2 SNEGSKA, per germline (reference sequence).

The gene calls are TRBV28 and TRBJ2-1; TRBD1 matches 7 bases. Gene TRBJ2-7 matches the end of the DNA better, so the J call may be wrong. Germline V gene data show CDR1 as MDHEN and CDR2 as SYDVKM. The CDR3 has 14 amino acids. As DNA, the CDR3 is TGTGCCAGCAGGATAGACAGGGTTTCGCATGAGCAGTACTTC. This encodes CASRIDRVSHEQYF.

This chain joins TRBV28 and TRBJ2-7, with D maybe TRBD1 (7 bases). V lost 5 bases to trimming and J lost 5 bases, with 13 bases between them. This CDR3 spans 13 amino acids. The germline gives CDR1 MDHEN, CDR2 SYDVKM. CDR3 DNA: TGTGCCAGCAGTGGAGGGGGCGGCCACGAGCAGTACTTC. It translates to CASSGGGGHEQYF.

About this clonotype: Sequence at one end of the junction differs from germline and may be a read error. The chain recombines TRBV4-2 with TRBJ2-1; the D is unclear. The CDR3 contains 14 residues. Germline V CDR1 and CDR2: LGHNA, YNFKEQ. The CDR3 protein is CASSHTNSYNEQFF. In DNA, the CDR3 is TGCGCCAGCAGCCATACAAACAGTTACAATGAGCAGTTCTTC.

This clonotype has a handful of counts. The chain couples TRBV20-1 to TRBJ2-7; no firm D call. The germline CDR1 and CDR2 sequences are DFQATT and SNEGSKA (reference sequence). V was cut by 0 bases and J by 3 bases, with 12 bases left in between. The CDR3 contains 14 residues. The CDR3 region is CSARDGRDFYEQYF. The CDR3 DNA follows: TGCAGTGCTAGAGACGGCCGAGACTTCTACGAGCAGTACTTC.

This clonotype was detected only a few times. V usage is TRBV14 and J usage is TRBJ2-5, with D tentatively TRBD1 (7 bases). The J call may be faulty, since TRBJ2-7 better matches the DNA end. The CDR3 has 15 residues. CDR1 and CDR2 (germline): SGHDN, FVKESK. CDR3 sequence: CASSQDRGVGDEQYF. For the CDR3, the DNA is TGTGCCAGCAGCCAAGACAGGGGGGTAGGGGACGAGCAGTACTTC.

This chain uses TRBV28 with TRBJ2-7; D gene ambiguous. Germline loops: CDR1 MDHEN, CDR2 SYDVKM. This CDR3 is 16 amino acids long. Trimming left V 2 bases short and J 0 bases short, with 14 bases between. This CDR3 is CASSLTPGESSYEQYF. The CDR3 DNA is TGTGCCAGCAGTTTAACGCCAGGCGAGAGCTCCTACGAGCAGTACTTC. Using reference TRBV28 and TRBJ2-7 for the parts outside the CDR3, the full variable domain is DVKVTQSSRYLVKRTGEKVFLECVQDMDHENMFWYRQDPGLGLRLIYFSYDVKMKEKGDIPEGYSVSREKKERFSLILESASTNQTSMYLCASSLTPGESSYEQYFGPGTRLTVT.

The sample holds many counts of this clonotype. The chain joins TRBV12-3 or TRBV12-4 to TRBJ2-3; a possible D gene is TRBD2 (6 bases). With 6 bases removed from V and 1 base from J, the gap between germline ends came to 14 bases. This CDR3 has 15 amino acids. CDR3 loop: CASSLVASGTDTQYF. Written as DNA, the CDR3 is TGTGCCAGCAGCTTGGTAGCTAGCGGCACAGATACGCAGTATTTT.

This clonotype was detected a few times. V is TRBV3-1 and J is TRBJ2-4, with a possible D match to TRBD1 (5 bases). The DNA end is a closer match to TRBJ2-7, so the J assignment may be wrong. Germline lookup yields CDR1 LGHDT and CDR2 YNNKEL (reference sequence). This CDR3 spans 14 amino acids. CDR3 sequence reads: CASSLFSGTYEQYF. CDR3 in DNA: TGTGCCAGCAGCCTTTTCTCAGGGACCTACGAGCAGTACTTC.

This clonotype was counted once. The chain carries TRBV20-1 and TRBJ2-1; D call uncertain. V gave up 5 bases and J gave up 4 bases, with 9 bases separating them. This CDR3 contains 12 residues. CDR1 and CDR2 from the germline V gene are DFQATT and SNEGSKA (reference sequence). The DNA for the CDR3 is TGCAGTGCTTCCCGAGTATACAATGAGCAGTTCTTC. It translates to CSASRVYNEQFF.

J is TRBJ2-1 and V is TRBV4-1; 7 bases agree with TRBD1. CDR3 length equals 15 residues. Looked up from germline, CDR1 is MGHRA and CDR2 is YSYEKL. With V trimmed by 3 bases and J by 9 bases, 11 bases remained unmatched. CDR3 sequence reads: CASSQPQNRGTEQFF. The DNA for the CDR3 is TGCGCCAGCAGCCAGCCCCAAAACAGGGGAACTGAGCAGTTCTTC.